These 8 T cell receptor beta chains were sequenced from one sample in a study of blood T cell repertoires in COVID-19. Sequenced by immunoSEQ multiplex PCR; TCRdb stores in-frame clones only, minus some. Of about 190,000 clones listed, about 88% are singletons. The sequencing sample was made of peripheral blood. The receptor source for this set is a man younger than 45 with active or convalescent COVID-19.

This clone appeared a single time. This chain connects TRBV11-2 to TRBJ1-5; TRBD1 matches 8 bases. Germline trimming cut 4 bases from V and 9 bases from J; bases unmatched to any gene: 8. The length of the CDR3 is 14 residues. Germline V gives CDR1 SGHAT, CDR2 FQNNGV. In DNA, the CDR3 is TGTGCCAGCAGCTCGGACAGGGAGGTGTTGCCCCAGCATTTT. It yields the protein CASSSDREVLPQHF.

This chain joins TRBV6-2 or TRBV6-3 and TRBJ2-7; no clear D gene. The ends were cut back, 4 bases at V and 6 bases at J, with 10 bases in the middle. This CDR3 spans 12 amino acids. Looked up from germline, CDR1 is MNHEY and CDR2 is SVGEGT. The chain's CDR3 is CASSSPGPEQYV. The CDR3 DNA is TGTGCCAGCAGTTCCCCAGGCCCCGAGCAGTACGTC.

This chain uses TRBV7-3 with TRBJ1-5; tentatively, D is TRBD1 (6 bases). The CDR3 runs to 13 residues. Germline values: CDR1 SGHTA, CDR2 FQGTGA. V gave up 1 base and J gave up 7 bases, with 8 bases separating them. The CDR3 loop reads CASSLNRDQPQHF. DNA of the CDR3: TGTGCCAGCAGCTTAAACAGGGACCAGCCCCAGCATTTT.

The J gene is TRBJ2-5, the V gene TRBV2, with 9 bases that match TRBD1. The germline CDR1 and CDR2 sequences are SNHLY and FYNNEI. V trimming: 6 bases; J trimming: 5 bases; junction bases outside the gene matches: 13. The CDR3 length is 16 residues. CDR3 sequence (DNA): TGTGCCAGCAGAGGAGGACAGGGGAGCCGTCAGGAGACCCAGTACTTC. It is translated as CASRGGQGSRQETQYF. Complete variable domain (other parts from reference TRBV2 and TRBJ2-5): EPEVTQTPSHQVTQMGQEVILRCVPISNHLYFYWYRQILGQKVEFLVSFYNNEISEKSEIFDDQFSVERPDGSNFTLKIRSTKLEDSAMYFCASRGGQGSRQETQYFGPGTRLLVL.

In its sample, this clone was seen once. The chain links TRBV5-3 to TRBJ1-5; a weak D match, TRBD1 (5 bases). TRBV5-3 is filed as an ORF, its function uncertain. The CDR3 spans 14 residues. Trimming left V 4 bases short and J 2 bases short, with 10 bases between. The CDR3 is CARSARVRNQPQHF. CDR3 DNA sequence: TGTGCCAGAAGCGCCAGGGTTCGCAATCAGCCCCAGCATTTT.

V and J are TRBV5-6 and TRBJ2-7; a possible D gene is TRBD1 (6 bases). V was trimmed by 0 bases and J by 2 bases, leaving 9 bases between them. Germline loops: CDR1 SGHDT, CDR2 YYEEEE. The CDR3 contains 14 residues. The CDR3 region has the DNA TGTGCCAGCAGCTTGGCCCCAGGGGCCTACGAGCAGTACTTC. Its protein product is CASSLAPGAYEQYF.

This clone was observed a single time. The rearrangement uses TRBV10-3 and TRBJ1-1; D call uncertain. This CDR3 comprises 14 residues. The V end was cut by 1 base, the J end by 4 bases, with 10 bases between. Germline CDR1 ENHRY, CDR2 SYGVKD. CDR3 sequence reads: CAISEFGVGTEAFF. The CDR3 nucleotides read TGTGCCATCAGTGAGTTCGGGGTTGGCACTGAAGCTTTCTTT.

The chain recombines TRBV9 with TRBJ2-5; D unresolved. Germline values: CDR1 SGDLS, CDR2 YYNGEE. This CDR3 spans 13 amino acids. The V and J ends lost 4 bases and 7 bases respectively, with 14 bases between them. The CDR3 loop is CASSPGGLRTQYF. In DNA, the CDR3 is TGTGCCAGCAGCCCCGGTGGGCTGAGGACCCAGTACTTC.